This is a list of T cell receptor beta chains from one sample in a study of cytomegalovirus exposure and HLA in healthy donors. Sequencing used immunoSEQ multiplex PCR; TCRdb keeps in-frame clones, though not all of them. The sample has about 130,000 clones; about 74% are singletons. Source material: PBMCs. These receptor sequences come from a man between 18 and 29 years old in good health and CMV-seropositive. Each CDR3 is given with its conserved first and last residue. D genes are given only for firm matches. The listing skips clone size in some rows; elsewhere it reads once, few, many or a size class.

D gene | J gene | V gene | clone size | CDR3 protein | CDR3 DNA
TRBD2 | TRBJ2-2 | TRBV9 | - | CASSALLAGGPGELFF | TGTGCCAGCAGCGCCCTACTAGCGGGGGGGCCCGGGGAGCTGTTTTTT
- | TRBJ2-5 | TRBV2 | - | CASTYTETQYF | TGTGCCAGCACATACACAGAGACCCAGTACTTC
TRBD2 | TRBJ2-1 | TRBV2 | - | CASSEWDWGLAGGNEQFF | TGTGCCAGCAGTGAATGGGACTGGGGGCTAGCGGGGGGCAATGAGCAGTTCTTC
- | TRBJ2-5 | TRBV7-2 | - | CASSSGTPWGTQYF | TGTGCCAGCAGCTCCGGGACTCCCTGGGGGACCCAGTACTTC
TRBD1 | TRBJ1-5 | TRBV4-1 | once | CASSSTGGGNQPQHF | TGCGCCAGCAGTTCCACAGGGGGCGGAAATCAGCCCCAGCATTTT
TRBD1 | TRBJ2-2 | TRBV5-1 | - | CASSPDRANTGELFF | TGCGCCAGCAGCCCGGACAGGGCGAACACCGGGGAGCTGTTTTTT
TRBD1 | TRBJ2-2 | TRBV4-1 | once | CASRQGAQRNTGELFF | TGCGCCAGCAGACAGGGGGCCCAGAGGAACACCGGGGAGCTGTTTTTT
TRBD1 | TRBJ2-1 | TRBV18 | - | CASSPSTGAGYNEQFF | TGTGCCAGCTCACCTTCAACAGGGGCGGGCTACAATGAGCAGTTCTTC
TRBD2 | TRBJ2-3 | TRBV29-1 | - | CSVEDSGRLAGGTSTDTQYF | TGCAGCGTTGAAGATTCGGGGAGACTAGCGGGAGGGACTAGCACAGATACGCAGTATTTT
TRBD1 | TRBJ2-5 | TRBV5-4 | - | CASSPTGTTKETQYF | TGTGCCAGCAGCCCGACAGGGACAACGAAAGAGACCCAGTACTTC
- | TRBJ2-1 | TRBV27 | - | CASSSSPGSSYNEQFF | -
- | TRBJ1-5 | TRBV19 | - | CASSIGGRRNQPQHF | TGTGCCAGTAGTATAGGGGGGCGCCGGAATCAGCCCCAGCATTTT
TRBD1 | TRBJ1-5 | TRBV18 | - | CASSPTTGRDQPQHF | TGTGCCAGCTCACCAACGACAGGGAGAGATCAGCCCCAGCATTTT
TRBD1 | TRBJ2-7 | TRBV29-1 | - | CSVEVPWTGISYEQYF | TGCAGCGTTGAAGTCCCTTGGACAGGGATCTCCTACGAGCAGTACTTC
TRBD1 | TRBJ1-2 | TRBV10-3 | - | CATMAQGGLGYTF | TGTGCCACCATGGCGCAAGGGGGCCTCGGCTACACCTTC
TRBD2 | TRBJ2-7 | TRBV6-1 | - | CATSVSSGSYEQYF | TGTGCCACCTCCGTGTCTAGCGGTTCCTACGAGCAGTACTTC
- | TRBJ1-4 | TRBV2 | few | CASSALGLATNEKLFF | TGTGCCAGCAGTGCTCTAGGACTTGCAACTAATGAAAAACTGTTTTTT
TRBD2 | TRBJ2-5 | TRBV5-4 | - | CASSPGTSGRAQETQYF | TGTGCCAGCAGCCCGGGGACTAGCGGGAGGGCCCAAGAGACCCAGTACTTC
TRBD1 | TRBJ1-1 | TRBV6-6 | - | CASSRLTGYAPEAFF | TGTGCCAGCAGCCGACTGACAGGGTACGCCCCTGAAGCTTTCTTT
TRBD2 | TRBJ2-7 | TRBV18 | - | CASSPLGLAGAPGEQYF | TGTGCCAGCTCACCTCTGGGACTAGCGGGAGCCCCGGGGGAGCAGTACTTC
- | TRBJ1-6 | TRBV28 | once | CASSPGGGNSPLHF | TGTGCCAGCAGTCCAGGCGGAGGTAATTCACCCCTCCACTTT
- | TRBJ1-1 | TRBV6-5 | - | CASRSGPAAFF | TGTGCCAGCAGAAGTGGGCCAGCCGCTTTCTTT
- | TRBJ1-2 | TRBV7-2 | once | CASSLGRHYYGYTF | TGTGCCAGCAGCTTAGGGCGGCACTACTATGGCTACACCTTC
- | TRBJ1-2 | TRBV7-6 | - | CASSLGYGVGSYGYTF | TGTGCCAGCAGCTTAGGATACGGGGTCGGGTCGTATGGCTACACCTTC
TRBD1 | TRBJ2-7 | TRBV6-5 | once | CASSYARTGDSYEQYF | TGTGCCAGCAGTTACGCTCGGACAGGAGACTCCTACGAACAGTACTTC
- | TRBJ2-7 | TRBV5-1 | - | CASSPAPSGSTGEQYF | TGCGCCAGCAGCCCTGCTCCTTCCGGGTCAACGGGGGAGCAGTACTTC
- | TRBJ1-1 | TRBV2 | - | CASSQQGSITEAFF | TGTGCCAGCTCACAACAGGGTTCTATCACTGAAGCTTTCTTT
TRBD1 | TRBJ2-7 | TRBV4-1 | - | CASSHPVRTGGSGSTYEQYF | TGCGCCAGCAGCCACCCCGTAAGGACAGGGGGCTCAGGTAGCACCTACGAGCAGTACTTC
- | TRBJ1-4 | TRBV25-1 | - | CASSLPRPGGDEKLFF | TGTGCCAGCAGTTTACCTAGGCCGGGCGGGGATGAAAAACTGTTTTTT
TRBD1 | TRBJ2-7 | TRBV5-1 | - | CASSLGDSPYEQYF | TGCGCCAGCAGCTTGGGGGACAGTCCCTACGAGCAGTACTTC
- | TRBJ2-1 | TRBV28 | - | CASSLRGGNRFF | TGTGCCAGCAGTTTAAGGGGGGGAAATCGGTTCTTC
- | TRBJ1-1 | TRBV20-1 | - | CSAFLFEAFF | TGCAGTGCCTTCCTGTTTGAAGCTTTCTTT
- | TRBJ1-1 | TRBV18 | - | CASSPPKGGVSEAFF | TGTGCCAGCTCACCACCAAAGGGAGGGGTTTCTGAAGCTTTCTTT
TRBD1 | TRBJ1-5 | TRBV7-8 | - | CASCSNYLTRGQPNQPQHF | TGTGCCAGCTGTTCAAACTACCTAACCAGGGGGCAACCCAATCAGCCCCAGCATTTT